The clone carrying this TCR beta chain rates as medium-sized. No antigen is known for it. The entry originates in a study of sequential checkpoint blockade in melanoma. Overall study context: Each arm's sequence ended with maintenance nivolumab. After nivolumab or ipilimumab alone, over 20 patients had week-13 rebiopsies.

Clones were read by immunoSEQ multiplex PCR, and TCRdb kept only the in-frame ones, dropping some. The sample holds several thousand clones, 28% seen once. Treatment specified: randomized to nivolumab then ipilimumab (arm A) or the reverse (arm B). General study results and limits: In arm A, pretreatment tumor clonality was associated with response. PD-L1 staining and CD8+ counts, not mutational load, tracked tumor T-cell clonality.

Material: tumor tissue (inferred from file names), obtained from a patient given nivolumab and ipilimumab in sequence. This TCR was recovered from a human donor with melanoma.

The CDR3 spells CASSYRGIGPDTQYF. The CDR3 DNA reads as TGTGCCAGCAGTTACCGAGGGATCGGCCCAGATACGCAGTATTTT. The chain couples TRBV6-8 to TRBJ2-3; D perhaps matches TRBD2 (5 bases). With 2 bases removed from V and 4 bases from J, the gap between germline ends came to 13 bases. The CDR3 is 15 residues long. Per the germline V gene, CDR1 is MNHGY and CDR2 is SAAAGT.